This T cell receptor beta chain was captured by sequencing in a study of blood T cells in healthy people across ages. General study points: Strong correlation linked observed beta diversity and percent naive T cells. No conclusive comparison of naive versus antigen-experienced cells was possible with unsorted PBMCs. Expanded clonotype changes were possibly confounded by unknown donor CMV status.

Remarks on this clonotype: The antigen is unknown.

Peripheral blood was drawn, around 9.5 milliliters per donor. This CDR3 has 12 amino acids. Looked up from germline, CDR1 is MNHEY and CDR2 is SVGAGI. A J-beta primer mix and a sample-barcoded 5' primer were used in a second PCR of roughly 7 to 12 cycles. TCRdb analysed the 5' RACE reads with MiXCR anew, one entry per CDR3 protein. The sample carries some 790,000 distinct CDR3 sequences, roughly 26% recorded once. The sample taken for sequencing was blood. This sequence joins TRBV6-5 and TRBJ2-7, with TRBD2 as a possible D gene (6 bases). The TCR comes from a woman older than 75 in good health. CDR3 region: CVSGYRDYEQYF. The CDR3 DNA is TGTGTAAGCGGGTATAGGGACTACGAGCAGTACTTC.